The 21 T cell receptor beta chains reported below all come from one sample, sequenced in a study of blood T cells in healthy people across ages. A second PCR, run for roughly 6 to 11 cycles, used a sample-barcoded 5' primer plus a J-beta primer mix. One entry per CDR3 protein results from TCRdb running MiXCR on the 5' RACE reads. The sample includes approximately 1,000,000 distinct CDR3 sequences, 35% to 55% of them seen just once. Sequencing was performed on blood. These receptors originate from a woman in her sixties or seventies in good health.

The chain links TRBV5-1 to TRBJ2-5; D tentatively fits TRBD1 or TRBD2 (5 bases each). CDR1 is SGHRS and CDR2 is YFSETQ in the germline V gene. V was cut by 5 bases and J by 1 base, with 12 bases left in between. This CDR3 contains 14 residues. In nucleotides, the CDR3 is TGCGCCAGCAGTCGGGACGGCTTCCAAGAGACCCAGTACTTC. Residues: CASSRDGFQETQYF.

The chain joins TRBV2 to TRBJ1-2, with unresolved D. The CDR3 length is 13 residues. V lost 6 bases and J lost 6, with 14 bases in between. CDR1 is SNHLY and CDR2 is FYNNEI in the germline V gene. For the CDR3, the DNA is TGTGCCAGCAGGTTCCAGGTTGGCAATGGCTACACCTTC. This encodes CASRFQVGNGYTF.

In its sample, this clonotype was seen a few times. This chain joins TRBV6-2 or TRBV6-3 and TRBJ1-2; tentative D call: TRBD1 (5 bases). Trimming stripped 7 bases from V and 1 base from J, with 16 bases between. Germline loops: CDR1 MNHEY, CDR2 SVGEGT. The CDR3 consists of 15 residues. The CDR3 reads CASKANKGLNYGYTF. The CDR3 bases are TGTGCCAGCAAGGCCAACAAGGGACTTAACTATGGCTACACCTTC.

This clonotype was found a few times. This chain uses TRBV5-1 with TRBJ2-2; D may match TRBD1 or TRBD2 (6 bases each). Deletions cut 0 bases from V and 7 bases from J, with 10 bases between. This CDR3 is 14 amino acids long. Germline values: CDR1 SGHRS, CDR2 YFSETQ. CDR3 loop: CASSLEGGDGELFF. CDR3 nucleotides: TGCGCCAGCAGCTTGGAGGGGGGCGACGGGGAGCTGTTTTTT.

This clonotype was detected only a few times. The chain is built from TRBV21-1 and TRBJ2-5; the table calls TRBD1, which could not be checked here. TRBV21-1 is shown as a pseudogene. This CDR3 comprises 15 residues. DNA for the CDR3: TGTGCCAGCAGCAAAGCCCTGAGGCCCGGACAGGACCAGTACTTC. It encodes CASSKALRPGQDQYF.

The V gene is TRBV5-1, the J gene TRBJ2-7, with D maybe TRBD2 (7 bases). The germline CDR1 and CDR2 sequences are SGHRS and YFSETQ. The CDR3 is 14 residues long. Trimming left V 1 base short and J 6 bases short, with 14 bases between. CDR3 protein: CASSLRGGGSEQYF. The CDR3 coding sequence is TGCGCCAGCAGCTTGAGGGGGGGAGGGTCCGAGCAGTACTTC.

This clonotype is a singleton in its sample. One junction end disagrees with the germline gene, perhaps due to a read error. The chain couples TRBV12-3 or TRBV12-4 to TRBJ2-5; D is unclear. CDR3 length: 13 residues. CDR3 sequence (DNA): TGTGCCAACAGTTTAGCCTTCGAGGAGACCCAGTACTTC. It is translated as CANSLAFEETQYF.

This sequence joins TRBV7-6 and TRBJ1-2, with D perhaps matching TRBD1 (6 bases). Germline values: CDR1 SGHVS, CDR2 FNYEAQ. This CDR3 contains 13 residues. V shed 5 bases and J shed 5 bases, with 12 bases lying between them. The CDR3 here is CASSPGTTYGYTF. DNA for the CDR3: TGTGCCAGCAGCCCAGGGACAACTTATGGCTACACCTTC.

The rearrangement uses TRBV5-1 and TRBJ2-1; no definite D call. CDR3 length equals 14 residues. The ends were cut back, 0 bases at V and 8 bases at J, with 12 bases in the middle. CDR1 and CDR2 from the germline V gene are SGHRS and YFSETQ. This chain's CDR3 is CASSLASGFDEQFF. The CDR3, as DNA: TGCGCCAGCAGCTTGGCCAGTGGGTTTGATGAGCAGTTCTTC.

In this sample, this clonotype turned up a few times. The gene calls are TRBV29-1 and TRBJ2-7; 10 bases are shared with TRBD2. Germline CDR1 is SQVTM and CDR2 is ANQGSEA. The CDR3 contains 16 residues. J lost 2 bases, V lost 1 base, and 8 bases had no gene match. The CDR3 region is CSVEVATSGIPYEQYF. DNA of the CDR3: TGCAGCGTTGAAGTAGCCACTAGCGGGATTCCCTACGAGCAGTACTTC.

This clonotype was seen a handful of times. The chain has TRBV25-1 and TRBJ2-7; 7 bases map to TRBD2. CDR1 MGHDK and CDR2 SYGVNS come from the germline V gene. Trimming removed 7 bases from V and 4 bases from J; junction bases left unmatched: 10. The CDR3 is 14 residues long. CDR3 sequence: CASNSGTLGYEQYF. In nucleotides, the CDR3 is TGTGCCAGCAACAGCGGGACCCTGGGTTACGAGCAGTACTTC.

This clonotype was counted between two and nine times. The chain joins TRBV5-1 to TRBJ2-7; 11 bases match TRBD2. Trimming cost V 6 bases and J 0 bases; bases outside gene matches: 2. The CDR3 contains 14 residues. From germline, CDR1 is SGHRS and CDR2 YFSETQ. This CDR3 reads CASKTSGGSYEQYF. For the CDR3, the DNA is TGCGCCAGCAAAACTAGCGGGGGCTCCTACGAGCAGTACTTC.

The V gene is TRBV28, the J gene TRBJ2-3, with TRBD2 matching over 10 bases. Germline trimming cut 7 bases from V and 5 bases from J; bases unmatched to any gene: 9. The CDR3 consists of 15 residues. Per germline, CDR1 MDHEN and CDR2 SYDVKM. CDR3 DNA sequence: TGTGCCAGCACCGGAGCGGGAGGGGCAGGAGATACGCAGTATTTT. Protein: CASTGAGGAGDTQYF.

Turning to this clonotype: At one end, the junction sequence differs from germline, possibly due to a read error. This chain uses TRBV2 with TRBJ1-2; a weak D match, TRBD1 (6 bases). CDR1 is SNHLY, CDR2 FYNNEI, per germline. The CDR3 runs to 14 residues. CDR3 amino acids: CAGSAETGVLGYTF. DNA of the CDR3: TGTGCCGGCAGTGCCGAGACAGGCGTTTTGGGATACACCTTC.

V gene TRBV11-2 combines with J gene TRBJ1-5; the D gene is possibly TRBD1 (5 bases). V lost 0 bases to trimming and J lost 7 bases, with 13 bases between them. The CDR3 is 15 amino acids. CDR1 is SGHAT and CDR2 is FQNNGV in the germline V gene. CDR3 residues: CASSLDGTVRQPQHF. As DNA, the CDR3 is TGTGCCAGCAGCTTAGACGGGACGGTTAGACAGCCCCAGCATTTT. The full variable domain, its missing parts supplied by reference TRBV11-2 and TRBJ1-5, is EAGVAQSPRYKIIEKRQSVAFWCNPISGHATLYWYQQILGQGPKLLIQFQNNGVVDDSQLPKDRFSAERLKGVDSTLKIQPAKLEDSAVYLCASSLDGTVRQPQHFGDGTRLSIL.

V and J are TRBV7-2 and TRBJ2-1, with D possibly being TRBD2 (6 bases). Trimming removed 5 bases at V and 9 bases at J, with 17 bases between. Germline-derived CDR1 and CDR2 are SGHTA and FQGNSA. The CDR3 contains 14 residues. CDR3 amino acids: CASSVVQVGGEQFF. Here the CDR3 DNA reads TGTGCCAGCAGCGTAGTACAAGTGGGGGGTGAGCAGTTCTTC. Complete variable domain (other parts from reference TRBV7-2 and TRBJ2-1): GAGVSQSPSNKVTEKGKDVELRCDPISGHTALYWYRQSLGQGLEFLIYFQGNSAPDKSGLPSDRFSAERTGGSVSTLTIQRTQQEDSAVYLCASSVVQVGGEQFFGPGTRLTVL.

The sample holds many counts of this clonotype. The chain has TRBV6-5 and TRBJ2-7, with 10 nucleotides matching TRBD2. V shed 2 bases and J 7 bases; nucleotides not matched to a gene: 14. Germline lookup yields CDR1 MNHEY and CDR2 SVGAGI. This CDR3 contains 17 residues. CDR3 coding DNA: TGTGCCAGCAGTTACCGACCCCCTAGCGGGAGCGTGTGGGAGCAGTACTTC. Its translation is CASSYRPPSGSVWEQYF.

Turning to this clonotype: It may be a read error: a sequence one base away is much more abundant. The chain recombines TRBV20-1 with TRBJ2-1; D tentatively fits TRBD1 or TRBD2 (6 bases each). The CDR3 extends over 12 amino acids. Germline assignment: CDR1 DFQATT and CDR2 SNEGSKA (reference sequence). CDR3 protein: CGASLGGDEQFF. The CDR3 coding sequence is TGCGGTGCTAGTTTGGGGGGCGATGAGCAGTTCTTC.

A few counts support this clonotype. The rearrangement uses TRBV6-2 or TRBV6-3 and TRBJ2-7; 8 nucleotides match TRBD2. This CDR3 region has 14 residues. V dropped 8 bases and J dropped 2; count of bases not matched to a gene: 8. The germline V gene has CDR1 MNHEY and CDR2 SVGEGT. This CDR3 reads CASQKRENTYEQYF. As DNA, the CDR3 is TGTGCCAGCCAGAAGCGGGAGAACACCTACGAGCAGTACTTC.

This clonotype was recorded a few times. CDR3 bases: TGCAGTGCTAGAAACCGACTAGCGGGAGGGGAAGATACGCAGTATTTT. Translation: CSARNRLAGGEDTQYF. The chain has TRBV20-1 and TRBJ2-3; 14 bases map to TRBD2. V shed 2 bases and J 5 bases; nucleotides not matched to a gene: 6. The CDR3 has 16 residues. In germline, CDR1 is DFQATT, CDR2 SNEGSKA (reference sequence).

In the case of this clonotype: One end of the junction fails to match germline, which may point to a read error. CDR3 residues: CSAVRTAIQREILDMQYF. As DNA, the CDR3 is TGCAGTGCCGTCCGGACAGCGATCCAGCGGGAAATTCTCGATATGCAGTATTTT. The rearrangement joins TRBV20-1 to TRBJ2-3, with TRBD2 as a possible D gene (7 bases). This CDR3 is 18 amino acids long. Looked up from germline, CDR1 is DFQATT and CDR2 is SNEGSKA (reference sequence).